Following are 3 T cell receptor beta chains from one sample sequenced in a study of T cells in localized non-small cell lung cancer. This table comes from immunoSEQ multiplex PCR, and its TCRdb copy is limited to in-frame clones, with some not included. Here the sample spans approximately 37,000 clones, roughly 86% being singletons. The sequenced sample was peripheral blood, obtained before any cancer treatment. The source of these receptors is a man aged 18 to 49 with stage I lung adenocarcinoma.

V is TRBV7-9 and J is TRBJ1-2; a weak D match, TRBD1 (6 bases). CDR3 length: 15 amino acids. The V gene's germline CDR1 is SEHNR and CDR2 FQNEAQ (reference sequence). The ends were cut back, 5 bases at V and 0 bases at J, with 13 bases in the middle. CDR3 loop: CASSNQQGANYGYTF. Written as DNA, the CDR3 is TGTGCCAGCAGCAACCAACAGGGAGCTAACTATGGCTACACCTTC.

The V and J genes are TRBV28 and TRBJ1-2; D may be TRBD1 (5 bases). V was cut by 5 bases and J by 5 bases, with 15 bases left in between. The germline CDR1 and CDR2 sequences are MDHEN and SYDVKM. This CDR3 spans 14 amino acids. CDR3 coding DNA: TGTGCCAGCAGTGGGACGGGGTCCTGGTATGGCTACACCTTC. This sequence encodes CASSGTGSWYGYTF.

J is TRBJ2-1 and V is TRBV19, with unresolved D. CDR1 is LNHDA and CDR2 is SQIVND in the germline V gene (reference sequence). CDR3 length: 13 residues. V shed 6 bases and J shed 6 bases, with 12 bases lying between them. The CDR3 reads CASSARPVNEQFF. The CDR3 DNA is TGTGCCAGTAGCGCTAGGCCAGTCAATGAGCAGTTCTTC.